What follows are 2 T cell receptor beta chains derived from one specimen sequenced in a study of prognosis after radiotherapy for stage I lung cancer. TCR beta CDR3 amplification from genomic DNA was performed by two-round multiplex PCR. Primers specific to each TRBV and TRBJ gene were used in first-round PCR. TCRdb re-analysed the multiplex PCR reads in MiXCR, keeping a single row per CDR3 protein. The sample includes about 35,000 distinct CDR3 sequences, around 30% of them seen just once. The sequences come from PBMCs, collected before or after stereotactic body radiation therapy (not recorded which). These receptors were taken from a donor aged 50 or older with non-small cell lung cancer.

Concerning this clonotype itself: With a far larger clone one base away, a read error is the likely cause. This sequence joins TRBV2 and TRBJ1-2; D is perhaps TRBD1 (6 bases). The germline gives CDR1 SNHLY, CDR2 FYNNEI. Trimming cost V 9 bases and J 2 bases, with 25 bases left between them. This CDR3 has 17 residues. CDR3: CASSIQLGGNVNYGYTF. CDR3 coding DNA: TGTGCCAGTAGTATCCAACTCGGGGGCAATGTAAACTATGGCTACACCTTC.

There are many counts of this clonotype. V gene TRBV11-3 combines with J gene TRBJ2-3, with a tentative D call TRBD2 (6 bases). V dropped 3 bases and J dropped 4 bases, with 11 bases sitting between them. This CDR3 spans 14 amino acids. CDR1 is SGHNT and CDR2 is YENEEA in the germline V gene. In DNA form, the CDR3 reads TGTGCCAGCAGCTTCGGGGGTCGAGCAGATACGCAGTATTTT. It is translated as CASSFGGRADTQYF.